Below, 16 T cell receptor beta chains from the same sample are listed, as sequenced in a study of beta chain features in type 1 diabetes. Points from the study as a whole: When Type 1 diabetes patients were examined, their TCRB CDR3s proved moderately but significantly shorter in all four CD4+ subsets.

Isolated RNA was reverse transcribed in full, so expressed TCRB transcripts were sequenced. The repertoire was sequenced with immunoSEQ multiplex PCR; TCRdb's copy has only in-frame clones and lacks some. The sample lists roughly 24,000 clones, 69% occurring once. The antigens for these receptors are not known. Sequenced sample: Tregs from blood. All receptors come from a man between 18 and 35 years old with type 1 diabetes.

This chain joins TRBV28 and TRBJ2-3, with 16 positions matching TRBD2. This CDR3 is 15 amino acids long. The ends lost 4 bases at V and 13 bases at J; junction bases unmatched: 8. The V gene's germline CDR1 is MDHEN and CDR2 SYDVKM. The CDR3: CASSSGTSGRDIEYF. The CDR3 coding sequence is TGTGCCAGCAGTTCGGGGACTAGCGGGAGGGACATCGAGTATTTT.

The genes are TRBV7-9 and TRBJ2-5, with D possibly being TRBD1 (6 bases). The assigned J gene may be wrong: the sequence end matches TRBJ2-7 better. CDR1 is SEHNR and CDR2 is FQNEAQ in the germline V gene (reference sequence). The CDR3 length is 14 residues. Here the CDR3 reads CASSDQGQIYEQYF. The CDR3 DNA reads as TGTGCCAGCAGCGATCAAGGACAGATTTACGAGCAGTACTTC.

The chain carries TRBV28 and TRBJ2-3, with 7 bases aligning to TRBD2. The CDR3 consists of 17 residues. V shed 5 bases and J 5 bases; nucleotides not matched to a gene: 16. Germline V gene data show CDR1 as MDHEN and CDR2 as SYDVKM. The CDR3 DNA follows: TGTGCCAGCAGTCCGAGCCGGACTAGTCTTGCGAAAGATACGCAGTATTTT. Translation gives CASSPSRTSLAKDTQYF.

This chain connects TRBV7-8 to TRBJ2-3, with no clear D. V lost 5 bases, J lost 6 bases, and 15 bases lay in between. CDR1 is SGHVS and CDR2 is FQNEAQ in the germline V gene. This CDR3 has 14 amino acids. This chain's CDR3 is CASSASRISDTQYF. The CDR3 DNA follows: TGTGCCAGCAGCGCTTCCAGGATATCCGATACGCAGTATTTT.

CDR3 region: CASSRGGYYNSPLHF. CDR3 sequence (DNA): TGTGCCAGCAGCCGGGGGGGTTACTATAATTCACCCCTCCACTTT. The chain carries TRBV7-2 and TRBJ1-6; TRBD1 is a possible D gene (5 bases). The CDR3 has 15 residues. Trimming pared 5 bases from V and 3 bases from J, leaving 11 bases between. Per germline, CDR1 SGHTA and CDR2 FQGNSA. Variable domain in full (rest from reference TRBV7-2 and TRBJ1-6): GAGVSQSPSNKVTEKGKDVELRCDPISGHTALYWYRQSLGQGLEFLIYFQGNSAPDKSGLPSDRFSAERTGGSVSTLTIQRTQQEDSAVYLCASSRGGYYNSPLHFGNGTRLTVT.

The CDR3 bases are TGCGCCAGCTTACCAACAACAGGGACAGCCCACACCGGGGAGCTGTTTTTT. Its protein is CASLPTTGTAHTGELFF. The chain links TRBV10-2 to TRBJ2-2, with TRBD1 matching 7 bases. V was pared by 8 bases and J by 3 bases, with 15 bases of the junction left unmatched. Germline V gives CDR1 WSHSY, CDR2 SAAADI. The CDR3 covers 17 residues.

This chain uses TRBV5-5 with TRBJ2-1; 10 bases line up with TRBD1. CDR1 and CDR2 (germline): SGHKS, YYEKEE (reference sequence). This CDR3 is 16 amino acids long. Trimming removed 4 bases from V and 2 bases from J; junction bases left unmatched: 6. The CDR3: CASSPSGTGAYNEQFF. DNA of the CDR3: TGTGCCAGCAGCCCCTCGGGGACAGGGGCCTACAATGAGCAGTTCTTC.

V usage is TRBV28 and J usage is TRBJ2-7, with D perhaps TRBD2 (5 bases). This CDR3 contains 15 residues. Germline V gene sequence: CDR1 MDHEN, CDR2 SYDVKM. The V end was cut by 2 bases, the J end by 5 bases, with 16 bases between. CDR3 region: CASSLVSGVVHEQYF. The CDR3 DNA reads TGTGCCAGCAGTTTAGTAAGCGGAGTGGTGCACGAGCAGTACTTC.

J is TRBJ2-7 and V is TRBV7-2; 9 bases align to TRBD1. The CDR3 is made up of 15 amino acids. J lost 2 bases, V lost 2 bases, and 4 bases had no gene match. CDR1 is SGHTA, CDR2 FQGNSA, per germline. CDR3 sequence (DNA): TGTGCCAGCAGCTTAATCGGGACAGGGACCTACGAGCAGTACTTC. Encoded protein: CASSLIGTGTYEQYF. Looking up the rest from reference TRBV7-2 and TRBJ2-7 gives the full variable domain: GAGVSQSPSNKVTEKGKDVELRCDPISGHTALYWYRQSLGQGLEFLIYFQGNSAPDKSGLPSDRFSAERTGGSVSTLTIQRTQQEDSAVYLCASSLIGTGTYEQYFGPGTRLTVT.

This chain uses TRBV6-1 with TRBJ2-5; 12 bases are a match to TRBD1. The CDR3 consists of 14 residues. With V trimmed by 11 bases and J by 11 bases, 15 bases remained unmatched. Germline V gene sequence: CDR1 MNHNS, CDR2 SASEGT. For the CDR3, the DNA is TGTGCCCTAGCTGTAGGGACAGGGGGCAGGAAGCAGTACTTC. This sequence encodes CALAVGTGGRKQYF.

This chain connects TRBV7-9 to TRBJ2-2, with TRBD2 matching 7 bases. The CDR3 is made up of 14 amino acids. Losses at the gene ends were 4 bases for V and 6 bases for J; bases not matched to a gene: 5. Germline CDR1 SEHNR, CDR2 FQNEAQ (reference sequence). CDR3 residues: CASSYPSGAGELFF. The CDR3 DNA reads TGTGCCAGCAGCTACCCCAGCGGGGCCGGGGAGCTGTTTTTT. Drawing the rest from reference TRBV7-9 and TRBJ2-2, the complete variable domain is DTGVSQNPRHKITKRGQNVTFRCDPISEHNRLYWYRQTLGQGPEFLTYFQNEAQLEKSRLLSDRFSAERPKGSFSTLEIQRTEQGDSAMYLCASSYPSGAGELFFGEGSRLTVL.

This chain connects TRBV30 to TRBJ1-6; 7 bases align to TRBD1. Germline CDR1 and CDR2: GTSNPN and SVGIG (reference sequence). The CDR3 extends over 14 amino acids. After removal of 2 bases from V and 9 bases from J, the junction contained 7 bases not matched to a gene. The CDR3 protein is CAWSSQGLFSPLHF. The CDR3 nucleotides read TGTGCCTGGAGTTCACAGGGGTTATTTTCACCCCTCCACTTT.

The chain couples TRBV7-2 to TRBJ2-5; TRBD2 aligns across 9 bases. This CDR3 spans 15 amino acids. J gave up 4 bases and V 2 bases, and 5 bases lay outside the gene matches. The germline V gene encodes CDR1 SGHTA and CDR2 FQGNSA. CDR3 region: CASSLYAGGRETQYF. The CDR3 coding sequence is TGTGCCAGCAGCTTATATGCGGGGGGGCGAGAGACCCAGTACTTC.

CDR3 sequence: CSGKDRGPDGYTF. CDR3 nucleotide sequence: TGCAGCGGAAAAGACAGGGGGCCCGATGGCTACACCTTC. J is TRBJ1-2 and V is TRBV29-1; 10 positions match TRBD1. The CDR3 runs to 13 residues. The germline gives CDR1 SQVTM, CDR2 ANQGSEA. V shed 7 bases, J shed 6 bases, and the junction held 8 bases outside the gene matches.

The chain links TRBV5-1 to TRBJ2-1, with TRBD2 identical over 8 bases. CDR1 and CDR2 (germline): SGHRS, YFSETQ. The V gene end was trimmed by 1 base and the J gene end by 2 bases; junction bases not matched to a gene: 11. This CDR3 contains 18 residues. The CDR3 DNA reads as TGCGCCAGCAGCTTGTTTAGCGGGACCCCACGTGCCTACAATGAGCAGTTCTTC. It encodes CASSLFSGTPRAYNEQFF.

The rearrangement joins TRBV21-1 to TRBJ1-5; TRBD1 is the table's D call, not checked against the DNA. TRBV21-1 is a listed pseudogene. This CDR3 has 13 amino acids. The CDR3 spells CASSKDRAEPQHF. Here the CDR3 DNA reads TGTGCCAGCAGCAAAGACAGGGCGGAGCCCCAGCATTTT.